These T cell receptor beta chains were read from a single sample in a study of blood T cell repertoires in COVID-19. The assay was immunoSEQ multiplex PCR, and TCRdb's table has in-frame clones only and misses some. The sample comprises about 210,000 clones, less than 90% of which are singletons, and 0.72% rests with the top ten. The sample taken for sequencing was peripheral blood. Receptors were obtained from a man aged 35 to 55 with acute or convalescent COVID-19. Each CDR3 is given with its conserved first and last residue. D genes are given only for firm matches. For some rows the clone size is stated as once, few or many, or as a class when expanded; others skip it.

few,TRBD2,TRBV3-1/TRBV3-2,TRBJ2-3,CASSQDKRGGTDTQYF,TGTGCCAGCAGCCAAGACAAGCGGGGGGGCACAGATACGCAGTATTTT
-,-,TRBV28,TRBJ2-5,CASSHQETQYF,TGTGCCAGCAGTCATCAAGAGACCCAGTACTTC
once,TRBD1,TRBV7-9,TRBJ1-2,CASSGTGVDVDGYTF,TGTGCCAGCAGCGGTACAGGGGTGGACGTGGATGGCTACACCTTC
-,TRBD2,TRBV6-6,TRBJ2-2,CASSNLAEGTGELFF,TGTGCCAGCAGTAATCTAGCGGAAGGCACCGGGGAGCTGTTTTTT
-,TRBD2,TRBV29-1,TRBJ2-7,CSVGGTSGHYEQYF,TGCAGCGTTGGGGGGACTAGCGGCCACTACGAGCAGTACTTC
-,-,TRBV5-5,TRBJ1-2,CASSLDPDYGYTF,TGTGCCAGCAGCTTGGATCCTGACTATGGCTACACCTTC
-,TRBD1,TRBV2,TRBJ1-6,CASSEAGTGHSPLHF,TGTGCCAGCAGTGAAGCGGGGACAGGTCATTCACCCCTCCACTTT
-,-,TRBV7-2,TRBJ1-4,CASSLVTATNEKLFF,TGTGCCAGCAGCTTAGTTACAGCAACTAATGAAAAACTGTTTTTT
-,-,TRBV6-2/TRBV6-3,TRBJ1-4,CASSYSSIYSGLFF,TGTGCCAGCAGTTACTCGAGCATCTACAGTGGGCTGTTTTTT
-,-,TRBV7-8,TRBJ1-5,CASSLEGASNQPQHF,TGTGCCAGCAGCTTAGAAGGGGCTAGCAATCAGCCCCAGCATTTT
-,TRBD1,TRBV6-6,TRBJ1-5,CASSADDRANQPQHF,TGTGCCAGCAGTGCTGATGACAGGGCAAATCAGCCCCAGCATTTT